The 17 T cell receptor beta chains below come from one sample, sequenced in a study of T-cell memory formation after mild COVID-19. MiXCR, applied by TCRdb to the 5' RACE reads, yields one record per CDR3 protein. Here the sample spans 300,000 to 350,000 distinct CDR3 sequences, approximately 13% being singletons. Sample: PBMCs or a T cell subset sorted from them (not recorded which). The receptors derive from a man between 18 and 29 years old who had mild COVID-19 (a few samples of this study predate the infection). Cell type and time point are not known.

This clonotype was observed many times. The DNA of the CDR3 is TGTGCCAGCAGCGAAACGGGGGCAGATACGCAGTATTTT. Its translation: CASSETGADTQYF. The chain couples TRBV9 to TRBJ2-3; the D gene is possibly TRBD2 (6 bases). Deletions cut 3 bases from V and 4 bases from J, with 9 bases between. CDR3 length equals 13 residues. CDR1 is SGDLS, CDR2 YYNGEE, per germline.

This clonotype turned up a few times. J is TRBJ1-6 and V is TRBV5-6; D is perhaps TRBD1 (5 bases). The V and J ends lost 5 bases and 0 bases respectively, with 9 bases between them. CDR3 length: 15 residues. Germline CDR1 reads SGHDT; CDR2 reads YYEEEE. The CDR3 bases are TGTGCCAGCAGTCGGGACCGCTCCTATAATTCACCCCTCCACTTT. Its translation is CASSRDRSYNSPLHF. Supplemented by reference TRBV5-6 and TRBJ1-6, the full variable domain reads DAGVTQSPTHLIKTRGQQVTLRCSPKSGHDTVSWYQQALGQGPQFIFQYYEEEERQRGNFPDRFSGHQFPNYSSELNVNALLLGDSALYLCASSRDRSYNSPLHFGNGTRLTVT.

V usage is TRBV5-4 and J usage is TRBJ1-5; D gene uncertain. Trimming took off 1 base at V and 0 bases at J, with 11 bases between the two ends. Germline lookup yields CDR1 SGHNT and CDR2 YYREEE (reference sequence). This CDR3 spans 16 amino acids. Here the CDR3 reads CASSLIGTYSNQPQHF. For the CDR3, the DNA is TGTGCCAGCAGCTTGATCGGAACTTATAGCAATCAGCCCCAGCATTTT.

The chain employs TRBV14 and TRBJ1-1; 7 bases match TRBD1. Germline V gene sequence: CDR1 SGHDN, CDR2 FVKESK. The CDR3 contains 15 residues. V was pared by 4 bases and J by 5 bases, with 10 bases of the junction left unmatched. The CDR3 spells CASSPLGQGVTEAFF. Here the CDR3 DNA reads TGTGCCAGCAGCCCCTTGGGGCAGGGGGTGACTGAAGCTTTCTTT.

V gene TRBV12-3 or TRBV12-4 combines with J gene TRBJ2-7; possible D gene TRBD2, 5 bases. The CDR3 spans 16 residues. V was cut by 3 bases and J by 3 bases, with 18 bases left in between. The CDR3 loop is CASSFGNGRRLYEQYF. Written as DNA, the CDR3 is TGTGCCAGCAGTTTCGGGAATGGCAGGCGTCTCTACGAGCAGTACTTC.

The chain employs TRBV7-2 and TRBJ2-7; D not certain. V lost 1 base to trimming and J lost 7 bases, with 8 bases between them. CDR1 SGHTA and CDR2 FQGNSA come from the germline V gene. The CDR3 extends over 12 amino acids. CDR3 sequence: CASSLVPKEQYF. The CDR3 nucleotides are TGTGCCAGCAGCTTAGTACCTAAGGAGCAGTACTTC.

The rearrangement uses TRBV7-2 and TRBJ1-1; TRBD1 matches at 9 bases. This CDR3 comprises 12 residues. V lost 5 bases and J lost 11; bases outside the gene matches: 6. The V gene's germline CDR1 is SGHTA and CDR2 FQGNSA. DNA of the CDR3: TGTGCCAGCAGCCGCCGGACAGGGGAGGCTTTCTTT. It is translated as CASSRRTGEAFF.

This clonotype has at least ten counts. This rearrangement joins TRBV4-3 to TRBJ1-2; D unclear. V was trimmed by 1 base and J by 4 bases, leaving 10 bases between them. The V gene's germline CDR1 is LGHNA and CDR2 YSLEER. CDR3 length equals 14 residues. In DNA form, the CDR3 reads TGCGCCAGCAGCCAAGCTCCGGGATCCTATGGCTACACCTTC. Translating gives CASSQAPGSYGYTF.

In this sample, this clonotype turned up a few times. The chain couples TRBV4-1 to TRBJ2-2; perhaps D is TRBD1 or TRBD2 (5 bases each). Per the germline V gene, CDR1 is MGHRA and CDR2 is YSYEKL. The CDR3 spans 15 residues. The V end was cut by 6 bases, the J end by 2 bases, with 13 bases between. Here the CDR3 reads CASSLGGFNTGELFF. The CDR3 region has the DNA TGCGCCAGCAGTCTTGGGGGATTCAACACCGGGGAGCTGTTTTTT.

The CDR3 loop is CASSTFGTQAADTQYF. CDR3 sequence (DNA): TGTGCCAGCAGCACGTTCGGGACTCAGGCCGCAGATACGCAGTATTTT. The chain carries TRBV7-2 and TRBJ2-3; weak D call: TRBD2 (6 bases). Trimming left V 5 bases short and J 4 bases short, with 19 bases between. This CDR3 has 16 amino acids. Germline V gene sequence: CDR1 SGHTA, CDR2 FQGNSA.

The chain joins TRBV6-5 to TRBJ1-2; D is possibly TRBD1 (5 bases). The ends were cut back, 2 bases at V and 4 bases at J, with 14 bases in the middle. The CDR3 has 15 residues. In germline, CDR1 is MNHEY, CDR2 SVGAGI. The CDR3 coding sequence is TGTGCCAGCAGTTACCGGGACGGAATTTTCTATGGCTACACCTTC. This gives the protein CASSYRDGIFYGYTF.

This clonotype was counted a few times. CDR3: CASSSRSEAFF. The CDR3 coding sequence is TGTGCCAGCAGCTCTCGATCTGAAGCTTTCTTT. This rearrangement joins TRBV7-2 to TRBJ1-1; D remains unclear. V was shortened by 4 bases and J by 6 bases, with 6 bases between the two germline ends. This CDR3 contains 11 residues. Looked up from germline, CDR1 is SGHTA and CDR2 is FQGNSA.

This clonotype was counted between two and nine times. This chain uses TRBV5-1 with TRBJ1-1, with 7 bases matching TRBD1. Germline V gene data show CDR1 as SGHRS and CDR2 as YFSETQ. The CDR3 runs to 17 residues. V dropped 2 bases and J dropped 0; count of bases not matched to a gene: 10. DNA of the CDR3: TGCGCCAGCAGCTTACTCCGGGACAGAACCATGAACACTGAAGCTTTCTTT. This sequence encodes CASSLLRDRTMNTEAFF.

The CDR3 bases are TGTGCCAGCATTTCGGCTACAGGGGTTGGAAACACCATATATTTT. Translated: CASISATGVGNTIYF. The V call is TRBV6-6, the J call TRBJ1-3; 7 bases map to TRBD1. Looked up from germline, CDR1 is MNHNY and CDR2 is SVGAGI (reference sequence). Unmatched junction bases numbered 9, after V lost 7 bases and J lost 3 bases. The CDR3 is 15 residues long.

The table lists this clonotype with a few counts. The chain employs TRBV7-2 and TRBJ2-1; maybe TRBD2 (5 bases). The CDR3 covers 14 residues. V was trimmed by 2 bases and J by 8 bases, leaving 13 bases between them. CDR1 is SGHTA, CDR2 FQGNSA, per germline. CDR3: CASSLIPVGDEQFF. Here the CDR3 DNA reads TGTGCCAGCAGCTTAATCCCGGTCGGGGATGAGCAGTTCTTC.

CDR3 in DNA: TGTGCCAGCAGATCTCCTGGAACTGAAGCTTTCTTT. Translated: CASRSPGTEAFF. The chain has TRBV12-3 or TRBV12-4 and TRBJ1-1; D unclear. Deletions cut 6 bases from V and 5 bases from J, with 10 bases between. This CDR3 is 12 amino acids long.

The chain carries TRBV12-5 and TRBJ1-2, with D maybe TRBD1 (5 bases). Per germline, CDR1 LGHNT and CDR2 FRNRAP. V lost 5 bases and J 6 bases, leaving 19 bases between the germline ends. The CDR3 is made up of 15 amino acids. The CDR3 is CASGPRGAQSDGYTF. CDR3 coding DNA: TGTGCTAGTGGTCCGAGGGGCGCCCAGTCGGATGGCTACACCTTC.